These 31 T cell receptor beta chains originate from one sample sequenced in a study of T cell responses to AZD1222 COVID-19 vaccine. Using immunoSEQ multiplex PCR, the repertoire was profiled, and TCRdb retains in-frame clones only, with some absent. The top ten hold about 1.6% of the sample, which has about 170,000 clones, roughly 92% seen once. The sample here was peripheral blood, taken on day 0 of AZD1222 vaccination. The receptors were gathered from an adult in good health.

Only a few counts were recorded for this clone. This sequence joins TRBV7-6 and TRBJ2-7, with TRBD2 matching 7 bases. The CDR3 runs 14 residues. Germline CDR1 and CDR2: SGHVS and FNYEAQ. The V and J ends lost 2 bases and 7 bases, in that order; junction bases with no gene match: 8. CDR3 loop: CASSLNLEAGEQYF. The CDR3 DNA reads as TGTGCCAGCAGCTTAAATTTGGAAGCGGGGGAGCAGTACTTC.

V and J are TRBV27 and TRBJ2-7; 7 bases are shared with TRBD1. The CDR3 extends over 15 amino acids. The V and J ends lost 2 bases and 0 bases, in that order; junction bases with no gene match: 4. Per the germline V gene, CDR1 is MNHEY and CDR2 is SMNVEV (reference sequence). The CDR3 sequence: CASSLTRGYSYEQYF. CDR3 nucleotides: TGTGCCAGCAGTTTAACCAGGGGGTACTCCTACGAGCAGTACTTC.

The sample holds one count of this clone. The CDR3 coding sequence is TGTGCCAGCAGTTACTCGAGGAGGAACACTGAAGCTTTCTTT. This translates into CASSYSRRNTEAFF. The chain links TRBV6-5 to TRBJ1-1; D unresolved. Trimming took off 0 bases at V and 1 base at J, with 6 bases between the two ends. This CDR3 comprises 14 residues. Germline V gives CDR1 MNHEY, CDR2 SVGAGI.

V and J are TRBV12-3 or TRBV12-4 and TRBJ1-2; 7 bases map to TRBD1. Trimming removed 6 bases from V and 8 bases from J; junction bases left unmatched: 9. This CDR3 region has 13 residues. The CDR3 nucleotides read TGTGCCAGCAGGGACACAGGGGCACGGGGCTACACCTTC. This translates into CASRDTGARGYTF.

The chain joins TRBV7-3 to TRBJ1-5, with no clear D. Germline CDR1 and CDR2: SGHTA and FQGTGA. The CDR3 contains 13 residues. V shed 2 bases and J shed 3 bases, with 5 bases lying between them. The CDR3 coding sequence is TGTGCCAGCAGCTTAGGATACAATCAGCCCCAGCATTTT. Encoded protein: CASSLGYNQPQHF.

V is TRBV7-8 and J is TRBJ1-5; D remains unclear. V was cut by 5 bases and J by 0 bases, with 14 bases left in between. The germline CDR1 and CDR2 sequences are SGHVS and FQNEAQ. The CDR3 covers 16 residues. The CDR3 DNA reads as TGTGCCAGCAGCCCCCAAGGGCCGGGTAGCAATCAGCCCCAGCATTTT. It specifies CASSPQGPGSNQPQHF.

This clone has only one observation. The chain couples TRBV2 to TRBJ2-7, with 9 bases matching TRBD2. Germline V gene lookup returns CDR1 SNHLY and CDR2 FYNNEI. The CDR3 contains 14 residues. V was pared by 5 bases and J by 3 bases, with 5 bases of the junction left unmatched. Here the CDR3 DNA reads TGTGCCAGCAGTATCTCTAGCGGGAACTACGAGCAGTACTTC. This sequence encodes CASSISSGNYEQYF.

The rearrangement uses TRBV7-8 and TRBJ2-5; 10 bases align to TRBD1. The trim removed 2 bases at V and 4 bases at J, leaving 1 base unmatched. This CDR3 has 14 residues. Germline CDR1 and CDR2: SGHVS and FQNEAQ. The DNA of the CDR3 is TGTGCCAGCAGCTTAAGGGACAGGGGAGAGACCCAGTACTTC. Translated, it gives CASSLRDRGETQYF.

The V gene is TRBV5-1, the J gene TRBJ2-2, with 7 bases lining up with TRBD1. This CDR3 contains 14 residues. J was trimmed by 7 bases and V by 4 bases; bases with no gene match: 7. Germline CDR1 is SGHRS and CDR2 is YFSETQ. In nucleotides, the CDR3 is TGCGCCAGCAGCCCTGGACAGGCTGGCGGGGAGCTGTTTTTT. Translated, it gives CASSPGQAGGELFF.

The count of this clone is one. This chain connects TRBV19 to TRBJ1-2; TRBD1 might be the D (6 bases). The ends were cut back, 6 bases at V and 1 base at J, with 18 bases in the middle. The V gene's germline CDR1 is LNHDA and CDR2 SQIVND (reference sequence). CDR3 length: 16 residues. The CDR3 DNA is TGTGCCAGTAGATCGCCGGCGACAGGAGATAACTATGGCTACACCTTC. This translates into CASRSPATGDNYGYTF.

The chain recombines TRBV5-1 with TRBJ2-3; D perhaps matches TRBD1 (5 bases). Trimming removed 4 bases from V and 6 bases from J, with 21 bases in between. The V gene's germline CDR1 is SGHRS and CDR2 YFSETQ. The CDR3 has 16 amino acids. CDR3 in DNA: TGCGCCAGCAGCCTTCAGGGCGGAATAAGCTTTGATACGCAGTATTTT. It specifies CASSLQGGISFDTQYF.

This clone was recorded only once. The chain's CDR3 is CASSEPPSVLSEQFF. The CDR3 bases are TGTGCCAGCAGCGAGCCCCCGAGCGTTCTGAGTGAGCAGTTCTTC. The chain is built from TRBV5-4 and TRBJ2-1; D uncertain. In germline, CDR1 is SGHNT, CDR2 YYREEE (reference sequence). The V end lost 4 bases, the J end lost 9 bases, and 20 bases lay between the germline ends. The CDR3 is 15 amino acids.

V gene TRBV9 combines with J gene TRBJ2-3; the match to TRBD2 covers 9 bases. J gave up 6 bases and V 3 bases, and 8 bases lay outside the gene matches. The CDR3 spans 15 residues. Per the germline V gene, CDR1 is SGDLS and CDR2 is YYNGEE. CDR3 DNA: TGTGCCAGCAGCGCGGGACTAGCCCGTGTGGATACGCAGTATTTT. Protein sequence: CASSAGLARVDTQYF.

The gene calls are TRBV2 and TRBJ1-2; D is undetermined. CDR3 length: 13 amino acids. The V end lost 3 bases, the J end lost 4 bases, and 9 bases lay between the germline ends. CDR1 and CDR2 from the germline V gene are SNHLY and FYNNEI. The CDR3 sequence is CASSENHLYGYTF. The CDR3 bases are TGTGCCAGCAGTGAGAACCACCTCTATGGCTACACCTTC.

The V and J genes are TRBV11-2 and TRBJ1-1; maybe TRBD1 (5 bases). The V and J ends lost 2 bases and 3 bases respectively, with 10 bases between them. This CDR3 contains 14 residues. The germline CDR1 and CDR2 sequences are SGHAT and FQNNGV. CDR3 sequence: CASSLMGDYTEAFF. DNA for the CDR3: TGTGCCAGCAGCTTAATGGGGGACTACACTGAAGCTTTCTTT.

The gene calls are TRBV5-4 and TRBJ1-1; 10 positions agree with TRBD1. The J segment lost 11 bases and the V segment lost 7 bases, leaving 20 bases of the junction unmatched. Germline V lookup: CDR1 SGHNT, CDR2 YYREEE (reference sequence). This CDR3 contains 16 residues. DNA for the CDR3: TGTGCCAGCCACCCGGCAGCTTGGGGACAGGGGAGAGCCGCTTTCTTT. Translated, it gives CASHPAAWGQGRAAFF.

This sequence joins TRBV25-1 and TRBJ2-7; D may be TRBD1 or TRBD2 (5 bases each). Trimming cost V 7 bases and J 2 bases, with 6 bases left between them. This CDR3 is 11 amino acids long. In germline, CDR1 is MGHDK, CDR2 SYGVNS. This CDR3 reads CASKGPYEQYF. DNA of the CDR3: TGTGCCAGCAAGGGACCCTACGAGCAGTACTTC.

The sample holds one count of this clone. The chain is built from TRBV2 and TRBJ1-3; tentative D call: TRBD1 (6 bases). The germline V gene has CDR1 SNHLY and CDR2 FYNNEI. The length of the CDR3 is 18 residues. With 6 bases removed from V and 0 bases from J, the gap between germline ends came to 21 bases. The CDR3 reads CASRRIGGQTYSGNTIYF. Here the CDR3 DNA reads TGTGCCAGCAGGAGAATTGGGGGCCAGACTTACTCTGGAAACACCATATATTTT.

The chain joins TRBV5-1 to TRBJ2-2, with D hard to call. Trimming stripped 5 bases from V and 6 bases from J, with 11 bases between. Germline V CDR1 and CDR2: SGHRS, YFSETQ. The CDR3 consists of 13 residues. The CDR3 DNA is TGCGCCAGCAGGAGTCTGGTTGCCGGGGAGCTGTTTTTT. This sequence encodes CASRSLVAGELFF.

J is TRBJ1-6 and V is TRBV27, with D perhaps TRBD1 (5 bases). With 0 bases removed from V and 1 base from J, the gap between germline ends came to 10 bases. Germline CDR1 and CDR2: MNHEY and SMNVEV (reference sequence). CDR3 length: 17 amino acids. The CDR3 nucleotides are TGTGCCAGCAGTTTATCGGGGGGAGAGTCCTATAATTCACCCCTCCACTTT. This gives the protein CASSLSGGESYNSPLHF.

The DNA for the CDR3 is TGTGCCTGGAGTGCGCTAGGCAATCAGCCCCAGCATTTT. This codes for CAWSALGNQPQHF. The chain links TRBV30 to TRBJ1-5; no clear D. Germline-derived CDR1 and CDR2 are GTSNPN and SVGIG (reference sequence). The V gene lost 1 base and the J gene lost 2 bases, with 6 bases spanning the gap. This CDR3 contains 13 residues.

This clone showed up just once. V is TRBV28 and J is TRBJ1-1, with unresolved D. V was shortened by 3 bases and J by 6 bases, with 14 bases between the two germline ends. From germline, CDR1 is MDHEN and CDR2 SYDVKM. This CDR3 is built from 14 residues. The CDR3 here is CASSLAQRLSEAFF. CDR3 sequence (DNA): TGTGCCAGCAGTTTGGCCCAGAGGTTATCTGAAGCTTTCTTT.

The gene calls are TRBV5-6 and TRBJ1-1; 8 bases agree with TRBD1. This CDR3 region has 16 residues. J gave up 4 bases and V 3 bases, and 11 bases lay outside the gene matches. Germline CDR1 reads SGHDT; CDR2 reads YYEEEE. The CDR3 loop is CASSWYRGWELTEAFF. CDR3 sequence (DNA): TGTGCCAGCAGCTGGTACAGGGGGTGGGAACTCACTGAAGCTTTCTTT.

The CDR3 sequence: CASSGLAGGRNEQFF. Written as DNA, the CDR3 is TGTGCCAGCAGCGGACTAGCGGGAGGGAGGAATGAGCAGTTCTTC. The chain has TRBV6-5 and TRBJ2-1; TRBD2 agrees at 15 bases. The CDR3 loop spans 15 amino acids. Germline-derived CDR1 and CDR2 are MNHEY and SVGAGI. V shed 6 bases and J 7 bases; nucleotides not matched to a gene: 4.

This chain links TRBV7-9 with TRBJ2-4, with 11 bases identical to TRBD2. The CDR3 extends over 14 amino acids. The junction had 3 bases not matched to a gene; V was cut back by 5 bases and J by 6 bases. Looked up from germline, CDR1 is SEHNR and CDR2 is FQNEAQ (reference sequence). The CDR3, as DNA: TGTGCCAGCAGCCAGGGGACTAGCGGAAACATTCAGTACTTC. Amino acid sequence: CASSQGTSGNIQYF. The full variable domain, its missing parts supplied by reference TRBV7-9 and TRBJ2-4, is DTGVSQNPRHKITKRGQNVTFRCDPISEHNRLYWYRQTLGQGPEFLTYFQNEAQLEKSRLLSDRFSAERPKGSFSTLEIQRTEQGDSAMYLCASSQGTSGNIQYFGAGTRLSVL.

The rearrangement links TRBV4-2 to TRBJ1-6, with 9 nucleotides matching TRBD1. The CDR3 has 15 amino acids. V lost 1 base and J lost 7; bases outside the gene matches: 2. CDR1 is LGHNA, CDR2 YNFKEQ, per germline. CDR3 amino acids: CASSQGGTGNSPLHF. The CDR3 nucleotides are TGTGCCAGCAGCCAAGGTGGGACAGGGAATTCACCCCTCCACTTT.

The chain is built from TRBV19 and TRBJ2-6, with D perhaps being TRBD1 or TRBD2 (6 bases each). The CDR3 is 18 amino acids. Trimming pared 5 bases from V and 4 bases from J, leaving 21 bases between. Germline CDR1 LNHDA, CDR2 SQIVND (reference sequence). The CDR3 bases are TGTGCCAGTAGTCCAATCCCAGGAGGGGGAGCAGGGGCCAACGTCCTGACTTTC. Protein product: CASSPIPGGGAGANVLTF.

In DNA, the CDR3 is TGTGCCAGCAGCCCCTCAGGGGTAGGGGCAGATACGCAGTATTTT. Its translation: CASSPSGVGADTQYF. The rearrangement joins TRBV6-5 to TRBJ2-3, with D maybe TRBD1 (6 bases). CDR1 MNHEY and CDR2 SVGAGI come from the germline V gene. CDR3 length: 15 amino acids. V lost 6 bases and J lost 4, with 17 bases in between.

The rearrangement uses TRBV29-1 and TRBJ2-1, with a possible D match to TRBD1 (6 bases). From germline, CDR1 is SQVTM and CDR2 ANQGSEA. CDR3 size: 14 residues. The ends were cut back, 6 bases at V and 8 bases at J, with 20 bases in the middle. The CDR3 coding sequence is TGCAGCGTCGCAGGGGACCTTAAACCGGATGAGCAGTTCTTC. Amino acids: CSVAGDLKPDEQFF.

The chain recombines TRBV18 with TRBJ2-3; D possibly corresponds to TRBD2 (6 bases). CDR3 length: 16 residues. Germline assignment: CDR1 KGHSH and CDR2 LQKENI. Trimming took 2 bases from V and 3 from J, leaving 15 bases between them. CDR3 amino acids: CASSPFVVAGTDTQYF. The CDR3 DNA follows: TGTGCCAGCTCACCATTCGTTGTGGCGGGGACAGATACGCAGTATTTT. The variable domain in full, completed from reference TRBV18 and TRBJ2-3, reads NAGVMQNPRHLVRRRGQEARLRCSPMKGHSHVYWYRQLPEEGLKFMVYLQKENIIDESGMPKERFSAEFPKEGPSILRIQQVVRGDSAAYFCASSPFVVAGTDTQYFGPGTRLTVL.

In its sample, this clone ranks as medium-sized. The V call is TRBV10-3, the J call TRBJ1-1; 10 positions agree with TRBD1. Germline V gene data show CDR1 as ENHRY and CDR2 as SYGVKD. This CDR3 region has 14 residues. Trimming took 11 bases from V and 5 from J; bases not matched to a gene: 11. CDR3 amino acids: CASRVGQGSTEAFF. CDR3 sequence (DNA): TGTGCCTCCAGGGTGGGACAGGGGTCAACTGAAGCTTTCTTT.